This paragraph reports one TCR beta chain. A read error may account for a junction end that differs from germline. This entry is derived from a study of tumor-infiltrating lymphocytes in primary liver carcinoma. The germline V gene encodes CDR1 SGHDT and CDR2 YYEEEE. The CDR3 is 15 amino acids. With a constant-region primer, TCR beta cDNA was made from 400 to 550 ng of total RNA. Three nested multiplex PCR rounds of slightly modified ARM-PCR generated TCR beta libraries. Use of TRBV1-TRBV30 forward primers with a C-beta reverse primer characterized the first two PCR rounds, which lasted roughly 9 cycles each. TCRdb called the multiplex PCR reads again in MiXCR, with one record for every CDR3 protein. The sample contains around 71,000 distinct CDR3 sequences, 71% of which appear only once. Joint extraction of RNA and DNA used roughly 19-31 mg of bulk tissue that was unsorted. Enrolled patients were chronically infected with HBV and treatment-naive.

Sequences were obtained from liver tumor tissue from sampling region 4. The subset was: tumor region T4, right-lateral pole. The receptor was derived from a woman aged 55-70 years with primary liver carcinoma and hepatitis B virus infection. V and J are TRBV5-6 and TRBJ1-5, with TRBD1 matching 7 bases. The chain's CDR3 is CANSQQGNNNQPQHF. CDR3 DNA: TGTGCCAACAGCCAACAGGGGAATAACAATCAGCCCCAGCATTTT.